This T cell receptor beta chain comes out of a study of T-cell reconstitution after alpha-beta-depleted transplantation in children. It was with unique molecular identifiers that the TCRbeta library was prepared. A single record per CDR3 protein comes from TCRdb applying MiXCR to the PCR reads. The sample records around 480,000 distinct CDR3 sequences, approximately 32% being singletons. The CDR3 contains 10 residues. Germline CDR1 is KGHDR and CDR2 is SFDVKD. Comments on this clonotype: Sequence at one end of the junction differs from germline and may be a read error.

The source was PBMCs from the stem cell graft donor, collected from the stem cell graft. This receptor was obtained from a human donor who donated a stem cell graft to a child with aplastic anemia. The chain recombines TRBV24-1 with TRBJ1-2; maybe TRBD1 (5 bases). Written as DNA, the CDR3 is TGTGCCACCAGTGATCGGACACGGCGCTTC. Protein: CATSDRTRRF.